This T cell receptor beta chain comes out of a study of blood T cell repertoires in COVID-19. Study summary: The United States, Italy and Spain supplied acute and convalescent COVID-19 samples. PBMCs, B-cell-depleted T cells, or T cells provided the cDNA or gDNA that made up the material.

Clones were read by immunoSEQ multiplex PCR, and TCRdb kept only the in-frame ones, dropping some. The table records under 450,000 clones, approximately 90% of them present only once. Allocation to cohorts depended on clinical history reported by the participants. The CDR3 runs to 15 residues. V dropped 5 bases and J dropped 6; count of bases not matched to a gene: 7. Germline-derived CDR1 and CDR2 are SEHNR and FQNEAQ (reference sequence). Input material: PBMCs or T cells enriched from blood (not recorded which). The V call is TRBV7-9, the J call TRBJ1-1, with TRBD1 matching 12 bases. The receptor was derived from a woman in her forties who had been exposed to COVID-19. The CDR3 nucleotides are TGTGCCAGCAGCCCACAGGGACAGGGGGCGGCTGAAGCTTTCTTT. Amino acids: CASSPQGQGAAEAFF. Variable domain in full (rest from reference TRBV7-9 and TRBJ1-1): DTGVSQNPRHKITKRGQNVTFRCDPISEHNRLYWYRQTLGQGPEFLTYFQNEAQLEKSRLLSDRFSAERPKGSFSTLEIQRTEQGDSAMYLCASSPQGQGAAEAFFGQGTRLTVV.